The entry below gives a single T cell receptor (beta chain) sequence along with its context. The CDR3 has 14 residues. The germline CDR1 and CDR2 sequences are ENHRY and SYGVKD. V was shortened by 0 bases and J by 7 bases, with 10 bases between the two germline ends. The data belong to a study of blood T cell repertoires in COVID-19. Measured with immunoSEQ multiplex PCR; TCRdb has only the in-frame clones, and not every one. The repertoire includes tens of thousands of clones, 65% to 85% of them detected once, and about 6% sits in the top ten. The sequencing sample was made of peripheral blood. This TCR derives from a man aged 65-85 years with COVID-19, enrolled during active disease. The chain has TRBV10-3 and TRBJ1-5; tentatively, D is TRBD1 (5 bases). The CDR3 DNA sequence: TGTGCCATCAGTGAGTCTGCGGGGCCCCAGCCCCAGCATTTT. This encodes CAISESAGPQPQHF.